The T cell receptor beta chain described here comes from a study of CD8 T cells in ankylosing spondylitis. Study results and caveats: The authors reported significant enrichment of disease-linked clones in matched ankylosing spondylitis synovial fluid. It appeared that ankylosing spondylitis blood was characterized by a TCR beta motif of several highly homologous variants.

V was clipped by 7 bases and J by 0 bases, with 12 bases between them. The germline V gene encodes CDR1 MDHEN and CDR2 SYDVKM. The CDR3 has 15 residues. For TCR beta, libraries came from quantitative 5'-RACE with molecular barcodes. TCRdb recomputed calls from the 5' RACE reads with MiXCR, one row per CDR3 protein. Of some 290,000 distinct CDR3 sequences detected, 20% appear once; the ten largest clones hold 7.8%. A note on this clonotype: Its target is unknown.

This receptor was identified in a male donor with ankylosing spondylitis or in good health (not recorded which). The chain couples TRBV28 to TRBJ2-2; no firm D call. The sequenced sample was blood, either unsorted or a sorted T cell fraction (not recorded which). The chain's CDR3 is CASITESTNTGELFF. The CDR3 bases are TGTGCCAGCATCACAGAGTCTACGAACACCGGGGAGCTGTTTTTT.